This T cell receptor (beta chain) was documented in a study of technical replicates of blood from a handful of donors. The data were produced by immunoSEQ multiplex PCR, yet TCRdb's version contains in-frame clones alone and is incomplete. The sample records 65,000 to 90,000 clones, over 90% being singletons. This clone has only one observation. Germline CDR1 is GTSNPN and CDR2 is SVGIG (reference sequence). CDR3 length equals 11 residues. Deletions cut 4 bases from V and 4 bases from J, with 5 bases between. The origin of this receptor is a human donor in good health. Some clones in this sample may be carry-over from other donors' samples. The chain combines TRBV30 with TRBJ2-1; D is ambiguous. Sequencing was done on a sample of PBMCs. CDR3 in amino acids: CAWKPYNEQFF. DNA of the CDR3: TGTGCCTGGAAGCCTTACAATGAGCAGTTCTTC.